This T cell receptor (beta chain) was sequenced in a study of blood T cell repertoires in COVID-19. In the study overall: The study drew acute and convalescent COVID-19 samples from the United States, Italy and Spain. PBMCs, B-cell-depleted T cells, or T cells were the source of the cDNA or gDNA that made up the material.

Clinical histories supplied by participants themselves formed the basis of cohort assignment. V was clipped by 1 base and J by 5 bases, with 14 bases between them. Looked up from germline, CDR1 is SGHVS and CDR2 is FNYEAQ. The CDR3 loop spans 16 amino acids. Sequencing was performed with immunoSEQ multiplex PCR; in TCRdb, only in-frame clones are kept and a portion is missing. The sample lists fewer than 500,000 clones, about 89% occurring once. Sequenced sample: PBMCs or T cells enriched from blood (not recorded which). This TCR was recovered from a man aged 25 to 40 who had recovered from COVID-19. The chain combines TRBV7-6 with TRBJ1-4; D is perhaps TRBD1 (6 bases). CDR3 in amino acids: CASSLGSRGLNEKLFF. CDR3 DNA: TGTGCCAGCAGCTTAGGGTCCAGGGGTTTAAATGAAAAACTGTTTTTT.